This TCR beta chain appears in the sequencing data of a study of shared clonotypes between healthy human individuals. Looking at the study overall: Each donor's CD4 naive and CD4 memory cells filled three plates apiece, CD8 naive two, and CD8 memory one.

The CDR3 contains 16 residues. V was clipped by 4 bases and J by 0 bases, with 13 bases between them. Germline CDR1 SGHRS, CDR2 YFSETQ. Sequencing used immunoSEQ multiplex PCR; TCRdb keeps in-frame clones, though not all of them. Altogether more than 900,000 clones are present, approximately 80% being singletons, with the ten largest covering 0.55% to 0.7%. Into CD45RA+ naive and CD45RA-negative memory subsets, the CD4+ cells were split. The gene calls are TRBV5-1 and TRBJ1-4; weak D call: TRBD1 (5 bases). The sequenced sample was memory CD4+ T cells from PBMCs. Regarding subset: CD45RA-negative fraction. This receptor was obtained from a man aged 18 to 29 in good health. Some clones in this sample may be carry-over from other donors' samples. The CDR3 spells CASSPSTAATNEKLFF. In DNA, the CDR3 is TGCGCCAGCAGCCCATCGACAGCGGCAACTAATGAAAAACTGTTTTTT. The entire variable domain, with the rest obtained from reference TRBV5-1 and TRBJ1-4, is as follows: KAGVTQTPRYLIKTRGQQVTLSCSPISGHRSVSWYQQTPGQGLQFLFEYFSETQRNKGNFPGRFSGRQFSNSRSEMNVSTLELGDSALYLCASSPSTAATNEKLFFGSGTQLSVL.